The clone carrying this T cell receptor (beta chain) occurred once. Its antigen is currently unknown. This specimen comes from a study of a mutant IDH1 vaccine in newly diagnosed glioma. Data came from immunoSEQ multiplex PCR; TCRdb stores just in-frame clones and leaves some out. The repertoire holds about 54,000 clones, around 87% seen once, with 1.4% in the top ten. The time point denotes: week 23, last vaccination. Alongside topical imiquimod, each dose of vaccine comprised 300 ug of mutant IDH1 20-mer peptide. The sequence came from a man aged 40-50 years with glioma. Sequences were derived from PBMCs, sampled from a glioma patient whose treatment included an IDH1 peptide vaccine.

CDR3: CANSGVEETQYF. CDR3 in DNA: TGTGCCAATAGCGGGGTTGAAGAGACCCAGTACTTC. The V call is TRBV10-3, the J call TRBJ2-5; 8 bases fit TRBD2. J gave up 3 bases and V 10 bases, and 4 bases lay outside the gene matches. Germline CDR1 reads ENHRY; CDR2 reads SYGVKD. The CDR3 length is 12 residues.